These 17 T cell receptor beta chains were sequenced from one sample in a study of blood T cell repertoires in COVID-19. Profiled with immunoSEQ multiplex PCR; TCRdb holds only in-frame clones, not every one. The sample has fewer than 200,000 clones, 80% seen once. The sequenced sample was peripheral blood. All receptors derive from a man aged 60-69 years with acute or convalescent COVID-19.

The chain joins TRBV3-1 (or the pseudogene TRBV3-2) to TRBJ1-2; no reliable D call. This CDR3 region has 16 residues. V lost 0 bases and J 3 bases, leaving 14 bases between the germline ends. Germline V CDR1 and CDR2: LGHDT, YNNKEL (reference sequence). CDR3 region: CASSQDLGALDYGYTF. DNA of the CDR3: TGTGCCAGCAGCCAAGATTTAGGAGCCCTCGACTATGGCTACACCTTC.

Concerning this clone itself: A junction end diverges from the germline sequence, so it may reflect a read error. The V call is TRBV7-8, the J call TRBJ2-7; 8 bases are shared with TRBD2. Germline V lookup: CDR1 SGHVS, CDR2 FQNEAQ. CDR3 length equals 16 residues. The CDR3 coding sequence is TGTGCCAGCAGCATAGCACCGGGACTAGGTCCCTACGAGCAGTACTTC. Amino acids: CASSIAPGLGPYEQYF.

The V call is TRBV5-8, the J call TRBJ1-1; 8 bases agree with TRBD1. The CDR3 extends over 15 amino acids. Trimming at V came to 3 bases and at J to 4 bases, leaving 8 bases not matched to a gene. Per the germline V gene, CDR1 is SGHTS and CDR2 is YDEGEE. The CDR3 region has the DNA TGTGCCAGCAGCTCCCCTCACAGGGGGGTCACTGAAGCTTTCTTT. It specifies CASSSPHRGVTEAFF.

CDR3 loop: CASSKTSGRSSGANVLTF. The CDR3 region has the DNA TGTGCCAGCAGCAAGACTAGCGGGAGGAGCTCTGGGGCCAACGTCCTGACTTTC. J is TRBJ2-6 and V is TRBV9; 13 nucleotides align to TRBD2. The CDR3 spans 18 residues. CDR1 is SGDLS, CDR2 YYNGEE, per germline. The junction had 4 bases not matched to a gene; V was cut back by 4 bases and J by 0 bases.

CDR3 region: CASRGDRSSGNTIYF. CDR3 in DNA: TGTGCCAGCAGGGGGGACAGGAGCTCTGGAAACACCATATATTTT. The J gene is TRBJ1-3, the V gene TRBV27; TRBD1 agrees at 8 bases. This CDR3 spans 15 amino acids. Per germline, CDR1 MNHEY and CDR2 SMNVEV (reference sequence). With 6 bases clipped from V and 0 bases from J, the junction kept 4 bases outside the gene matches.

CDR3 sequence (DNA): TGTGCCAGCAGTTATGCGGCAGGGGATCAGCCCCAGCATTTT. Its protein product is CASSYAAGDQPQHF. This chain links TRBV6-2 or TRBV6-3 with TRBJ1-5, with D perhaps TRBD1 (6 bases). Germline CDR1 is MNHEY and CDR2 is SVGEGT. CDR3 length: 14 residues. The V and J ends lost 3 bases and 5 bases respectively, with 11 bases between them.

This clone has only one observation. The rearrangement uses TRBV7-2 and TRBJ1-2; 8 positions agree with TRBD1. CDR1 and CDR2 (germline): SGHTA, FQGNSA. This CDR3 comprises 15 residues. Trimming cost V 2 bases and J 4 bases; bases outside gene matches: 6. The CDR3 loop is CASSLRTGPTYGYTF. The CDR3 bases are TGTGCCAGCAGCTTAAGGACAGGGCCTACCTATGGCTACACCTTC.

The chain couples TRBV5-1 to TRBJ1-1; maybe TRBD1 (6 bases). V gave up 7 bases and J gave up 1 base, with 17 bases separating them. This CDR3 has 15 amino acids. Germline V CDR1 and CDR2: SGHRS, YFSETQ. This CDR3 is CASHRAPVANTEAFF. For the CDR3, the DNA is TGCGCCAGCCACAGGGCCCCCGTAGCGAACACTGAAGCTTTCTTT.

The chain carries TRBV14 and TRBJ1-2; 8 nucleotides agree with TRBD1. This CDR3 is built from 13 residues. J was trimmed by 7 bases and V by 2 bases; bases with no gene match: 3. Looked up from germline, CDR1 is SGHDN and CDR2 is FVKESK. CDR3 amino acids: CASSQSRGLGYTF. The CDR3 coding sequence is TGTGCCAGCAGCCAAAGCAGGGGGCTTGGCTACACCTTC.

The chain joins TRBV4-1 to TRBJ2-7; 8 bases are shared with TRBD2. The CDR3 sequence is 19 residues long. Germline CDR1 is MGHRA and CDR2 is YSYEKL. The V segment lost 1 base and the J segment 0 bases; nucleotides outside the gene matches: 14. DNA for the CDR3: TGCGCCAGCAGCCAAGTTCTCCCAGCGGGAGAGGCTCTCTCCTACGAGCAGTACTTC. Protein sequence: CASSQVLPAGEALSYEQYF.

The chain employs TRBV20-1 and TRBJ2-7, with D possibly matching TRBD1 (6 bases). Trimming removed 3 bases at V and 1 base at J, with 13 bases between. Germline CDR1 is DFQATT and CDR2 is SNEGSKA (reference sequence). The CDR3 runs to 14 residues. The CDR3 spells CSASLQGRSYEQYF. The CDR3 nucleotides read TGCAGTGCTAGTTTGCAGGGGCGATCCTACGAGCAGTACTTC.

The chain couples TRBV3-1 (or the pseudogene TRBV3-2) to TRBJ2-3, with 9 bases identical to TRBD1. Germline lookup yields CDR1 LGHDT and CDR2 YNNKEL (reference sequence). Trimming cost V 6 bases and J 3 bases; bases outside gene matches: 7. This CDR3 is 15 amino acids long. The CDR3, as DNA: TGTGCCAGCAGTCCAGGACAGGGGATGACAGATACGCAGTATTTT. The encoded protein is CASSPGQGMTDTQYF.

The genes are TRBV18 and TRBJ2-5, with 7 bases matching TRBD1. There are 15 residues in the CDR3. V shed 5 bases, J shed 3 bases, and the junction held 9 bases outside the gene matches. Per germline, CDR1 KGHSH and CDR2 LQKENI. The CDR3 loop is CASSSIQGPEETQYF. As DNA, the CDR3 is TGTGCCAGCTCATCAATACAGGGGCCCGAAGAGACCCAGTACTTC.

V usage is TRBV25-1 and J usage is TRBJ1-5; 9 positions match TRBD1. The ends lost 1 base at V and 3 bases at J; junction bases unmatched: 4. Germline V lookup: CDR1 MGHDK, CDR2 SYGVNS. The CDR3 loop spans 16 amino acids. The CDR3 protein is CASSESGTGYNQPQHF. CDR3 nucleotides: TGTGCCAGCAGTGAATCCGGGACAGGGTACAATCAGCCCCAGCATTTT.

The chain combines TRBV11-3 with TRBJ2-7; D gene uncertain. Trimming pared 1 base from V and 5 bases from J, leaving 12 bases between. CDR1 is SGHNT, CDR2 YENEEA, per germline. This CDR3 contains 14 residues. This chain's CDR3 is CASSLGAAGHEQYF. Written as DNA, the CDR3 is TGTGCCAGCAGCTTAGGGGCAGCTGGCCACGAGCAGTACTTC.

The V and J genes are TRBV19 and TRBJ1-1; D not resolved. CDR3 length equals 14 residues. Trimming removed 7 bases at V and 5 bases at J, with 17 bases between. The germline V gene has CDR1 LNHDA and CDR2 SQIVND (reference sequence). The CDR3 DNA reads TGTGCCAGTACCCCGGCCAGGTTTCGGACTGAAGCTTTCTTT. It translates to CASTPARFRTEAFF. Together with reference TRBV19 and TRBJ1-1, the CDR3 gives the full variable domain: DGGITQSPKYLFRKEGQNVTLSCEQNLNHDAMYWYRQDPGQGLRLIYYSQIVNDFQKGDIAEGYSVSREKKESFPLTVTSAQKNPTAFYLCASTPARFRTEAFFGQGTRLTVV.

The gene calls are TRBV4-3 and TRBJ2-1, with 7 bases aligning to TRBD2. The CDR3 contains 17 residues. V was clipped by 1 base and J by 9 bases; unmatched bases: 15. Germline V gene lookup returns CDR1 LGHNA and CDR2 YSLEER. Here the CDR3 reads CASSQGYGLGAFGEQFF. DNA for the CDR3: TGCGCCAGCAGCCAAGGTTACGGACTAGGGGCCTTCGGTGAGCAGTTCTTC.